This T cell receptor (beta chain) was captured in a study of identical twins. Study-wide points: For monozygotic twins, models underestimated out-of-frame TCR alpha sharing.

Unique molecular identifiers were in the cDNA, with template-switch universal primer binding. TCRdb used MiXCR to reprocess the 5' RACE reads, holding one entry per CDR3 protein. Altogether around 490,000 distinct CDR3 sequences are present, 13% to 15% being singletons, with the ten largest covering roughly 0.43%. This clonotype came up a few times. No antigen is known for it. The V gene lost 7 bases and the J gene lost 2 bases, with 6 bases spanning the gap. Germline CDR1 and CDR2: KGHDR and SFDVKD. This CDR3 comprises 12 residues. The same data also went into a second study, on yellow fever vaccine responses in identical twins. That work adds: Each twin's T cell response to the vaccine was reported to look partly convergent and partly personalized.

The sequence was obtained from a woman under 30 in good health. The chain combines TRBV24-1 with TRBJ2-3; D ambiguous. Material: CD4+ T cells sorted from blood. DNA for the CDR3: TGTGCCACCAGCCAATCCACAGATACGCAGTATTTT. Translating it yields CATSQSTDTQYF.